This TCR beta chain was sequenced for a study of response to subunit inactivated influenza vaccine. The length of the CDR3 is 13 residues. Germline loops: CDR1 SNHLY, CDR2 FYNNEI. With 3 bases removed from V and 6 bases from J, the gap between germline ends came to 9 bases. Study-level points and caveats: Authors suggested few new T cells are recruited by each seasonal influenza vaccination.

TCRdb called the RT-PCR reads again in MiXCR, with one record for every CDR3 protein. The sample records approximately 530,000 distinct CDR3 sequences, over 10% being singletons. As regards this clonotype: The antigen is not known.

The TCR sequence derives from a man between 45 and 60 years old who received an inactivated influenza vaccine. The material sequenced was PBMCs from blood, taken 35 to 45 days after vaccination. The rearrangement joins TRBV2 to TRBJ2-1; TRBD2 is a possible D gene (6 bases). The CDR3 DNA follows: TGTGCCAGCAGTGATGGACTACTCAATGAGCAGTTCTTC. Translated, it gives CASSDGLLNEQFF.